Below, one TCR beta chain is given with its context. The sample originates from a study of blood T cell repertoires in COVID-19. As for the study in general: The United States, Italy and Spain provided the acute and convalescent COVID-19 samples. The cDNA or gDNA used as material had been derived from T cells, B-cell-depleted T cells, or PBMCs.

Trimming cost V 5 bases and J 1 base, with 14 bases left between them. Germline CDR1 reads LNHDA; CDR2 reads SQIVND (reference sequence). There are 15 residues in the CDR3. Methods used by the authors: Researchers report that nucleated cell counts were estimated from reference gene primer amplification. Profiled with immunoSEQ multiplex PCR; TCRdb holds only in-frame clones, not every one. From that table come the V and J calls and clone size; the DNA was used to work out D and trimming. The sample consists of about 280,000 clones, about 89% of them appearing once. Sequenced material: peripheral blood. This sequence was found in a middle-aged man with acute or convalescent COVID-19. The chain joins TRBV19 to TRBJ1-1; D unclear. The CDR3 loop is CASSPSGSRNTEAFF. In DNA, the CDR3 is TGTGCCAGTAGTCCTTCGGGGAGCCGGAACACTGAAGCTTTCTTT.